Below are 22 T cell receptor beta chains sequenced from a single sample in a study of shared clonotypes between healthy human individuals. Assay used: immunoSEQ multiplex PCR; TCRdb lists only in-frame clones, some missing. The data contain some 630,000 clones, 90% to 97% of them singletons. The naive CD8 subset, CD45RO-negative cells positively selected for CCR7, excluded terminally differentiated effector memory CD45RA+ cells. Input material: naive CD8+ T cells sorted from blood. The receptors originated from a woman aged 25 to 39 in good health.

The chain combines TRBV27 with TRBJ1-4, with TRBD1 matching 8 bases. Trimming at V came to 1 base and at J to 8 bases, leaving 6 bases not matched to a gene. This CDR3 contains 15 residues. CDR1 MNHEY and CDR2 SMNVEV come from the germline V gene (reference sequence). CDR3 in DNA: TGTGCCAGCAGTTTATACGCGACAGGGGTCGAAAAACTGTTTTTT. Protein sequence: CASSLYATGVEKLFF.

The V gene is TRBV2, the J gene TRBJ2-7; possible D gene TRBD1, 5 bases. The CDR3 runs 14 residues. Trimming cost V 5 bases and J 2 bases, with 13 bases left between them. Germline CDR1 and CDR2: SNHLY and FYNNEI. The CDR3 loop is CASSHRDSTYEQYF. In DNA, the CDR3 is TGTGCCAGCAGTCATCGAGACAGCACCTACGAGCAGTACTTC.

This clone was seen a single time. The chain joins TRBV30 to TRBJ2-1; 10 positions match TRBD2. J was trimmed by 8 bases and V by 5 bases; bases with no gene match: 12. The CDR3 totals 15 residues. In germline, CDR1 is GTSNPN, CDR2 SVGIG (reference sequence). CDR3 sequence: CAWETPRTSGYEQFF. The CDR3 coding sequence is TGTGCCTGGGAAACCCCAAGGACTAGCGGTTATGAGCAGTTCTTC.

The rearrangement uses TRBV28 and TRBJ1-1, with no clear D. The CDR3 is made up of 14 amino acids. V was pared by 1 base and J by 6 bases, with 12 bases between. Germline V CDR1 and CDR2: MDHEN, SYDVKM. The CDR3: CASSLLGGRAEAFF. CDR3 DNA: TGTGCCAGCAGTTTATTGGGCGGAAGGGCTGAAGCTTTCTTT.

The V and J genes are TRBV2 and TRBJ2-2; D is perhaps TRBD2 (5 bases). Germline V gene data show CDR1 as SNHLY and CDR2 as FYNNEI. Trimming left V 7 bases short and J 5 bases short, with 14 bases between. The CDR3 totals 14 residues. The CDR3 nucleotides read TGTGCCAGCAAAAGAACTAGTTCGACCGGGGAGCTGTTTTTT. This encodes CASKRTSSTGELFF.

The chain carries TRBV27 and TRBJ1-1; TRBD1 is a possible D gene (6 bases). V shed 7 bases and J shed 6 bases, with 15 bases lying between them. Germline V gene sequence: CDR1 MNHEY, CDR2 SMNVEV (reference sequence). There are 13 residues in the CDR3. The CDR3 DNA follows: TGTGCCAGCAAGACAGGCGGGTTCGCTGAAGCTTTCTTT. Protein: CASKTGGFAEAFF.

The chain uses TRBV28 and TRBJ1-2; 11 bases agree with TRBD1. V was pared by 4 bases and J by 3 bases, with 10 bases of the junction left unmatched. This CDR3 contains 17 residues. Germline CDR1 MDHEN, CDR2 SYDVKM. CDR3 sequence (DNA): TGTGCCAGCAGTTCCTTAGGACAGGGGGCGGAGGACTATGGCTACACCTTC. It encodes CASSSLGQGAEDYGYTF.

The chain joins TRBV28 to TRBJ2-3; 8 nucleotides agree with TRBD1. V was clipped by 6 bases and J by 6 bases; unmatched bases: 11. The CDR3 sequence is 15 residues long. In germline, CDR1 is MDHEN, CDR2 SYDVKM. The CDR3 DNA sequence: TGTGCCAGCAGCGCGACAGGGGCGTTTGGTGATACGCAGTATTTT. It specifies CASSATGAFGDTQYF.

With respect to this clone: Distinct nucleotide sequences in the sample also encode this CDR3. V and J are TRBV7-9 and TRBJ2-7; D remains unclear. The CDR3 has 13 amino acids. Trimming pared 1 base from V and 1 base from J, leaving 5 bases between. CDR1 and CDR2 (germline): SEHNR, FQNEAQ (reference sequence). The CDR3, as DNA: TGTGCCAGCAGCTTAGGTCCATCCTACGAGCAGTACTTC. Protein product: CASSLGPSYEQYF. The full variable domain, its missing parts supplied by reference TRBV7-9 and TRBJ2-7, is DTGVSQNPRHKITKRGQNVTFRCDPISEHNRLYWYRQTLGQGPEFLTYFQNEAQLEKSRLLSDRFSAERPKGSFSTLEIQRTEQGDSAMYLCASSLGPSYEQYFGPGTRLTVT.

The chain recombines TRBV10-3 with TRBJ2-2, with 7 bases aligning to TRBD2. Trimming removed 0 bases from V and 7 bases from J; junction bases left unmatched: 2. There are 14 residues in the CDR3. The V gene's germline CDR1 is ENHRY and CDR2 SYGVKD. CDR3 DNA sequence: TGTGCCATCAGTGAGTCGAGCGGGATCGGGGAGCTGTTTTTT. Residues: CAISESSGIGELFF.

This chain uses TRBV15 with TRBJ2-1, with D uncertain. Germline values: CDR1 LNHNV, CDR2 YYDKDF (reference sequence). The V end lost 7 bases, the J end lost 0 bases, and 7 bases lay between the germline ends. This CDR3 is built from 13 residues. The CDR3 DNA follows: TGTGCCACCAAGGCAAACTCCTACAATGAGCAGTTCTTC. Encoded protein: CATKANSYNEQFF.

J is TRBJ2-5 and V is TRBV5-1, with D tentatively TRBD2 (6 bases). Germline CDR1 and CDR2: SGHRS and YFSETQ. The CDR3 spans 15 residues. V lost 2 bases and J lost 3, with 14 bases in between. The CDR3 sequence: CASSFIAGSKETQYF. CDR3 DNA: TGCGCCAGCAGCTTTATAGCCGGGAGTAAAGAGACCCAGTACTTC.

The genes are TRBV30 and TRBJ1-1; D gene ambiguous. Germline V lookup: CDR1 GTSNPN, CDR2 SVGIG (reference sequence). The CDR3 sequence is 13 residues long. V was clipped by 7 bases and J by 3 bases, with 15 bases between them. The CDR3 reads CASINNGDTEAFF. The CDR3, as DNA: TGTGCCTCCATAAACAACGGGGACACTGAAGCTTTCTTT.

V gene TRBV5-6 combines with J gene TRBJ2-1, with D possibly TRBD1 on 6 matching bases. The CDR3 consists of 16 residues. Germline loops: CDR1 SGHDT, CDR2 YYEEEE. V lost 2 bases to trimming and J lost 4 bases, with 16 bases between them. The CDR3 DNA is TGTGCCAGCAGCTTACAGGGAAAGGGCGTTTACAATGAGCAGTTCTTC. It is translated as CASSLQGKGVYNEQFF.

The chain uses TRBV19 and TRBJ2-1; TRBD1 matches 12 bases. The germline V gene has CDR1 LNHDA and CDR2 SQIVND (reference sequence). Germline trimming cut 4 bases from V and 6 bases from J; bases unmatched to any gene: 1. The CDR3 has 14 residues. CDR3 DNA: TGTGCCAGTAGTACGGGACAGGGGGCCAATGAGCAGTTCTTC. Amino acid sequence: CASSTGQGANEQFF.

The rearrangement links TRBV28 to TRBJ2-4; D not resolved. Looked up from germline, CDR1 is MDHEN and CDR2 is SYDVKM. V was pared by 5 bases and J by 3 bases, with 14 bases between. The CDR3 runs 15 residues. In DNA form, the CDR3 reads TGTGCCAGCAGTCCATCGTCAGTGGGCAAAAACATTCAGTACTTC. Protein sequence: CASSPSSVGKNIQYF.

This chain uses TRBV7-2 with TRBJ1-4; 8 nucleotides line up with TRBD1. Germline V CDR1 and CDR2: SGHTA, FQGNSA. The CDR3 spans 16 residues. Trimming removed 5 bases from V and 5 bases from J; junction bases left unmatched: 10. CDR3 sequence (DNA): TGTGCCAGCAGCCCCCCGGTGGGACAGGAAAATGAAAAACTGTTTTTT. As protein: CASSPPVGQENEKLFF. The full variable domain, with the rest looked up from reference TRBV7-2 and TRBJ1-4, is GAGVSQSPSNKVTEKGKDVELRCDPISGHTALYWYRQSLGQGLEFLIYFQGNSAPDKSGLPSDRFSAERTGGSVSTLTIQRTQQEDSAVYLCASSPPVGQENEKLFFGSGTQLSVL.

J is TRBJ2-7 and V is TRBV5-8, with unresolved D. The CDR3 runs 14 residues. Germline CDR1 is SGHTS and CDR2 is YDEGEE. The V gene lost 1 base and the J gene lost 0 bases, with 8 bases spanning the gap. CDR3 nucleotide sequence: TGTGCCAGCAGCTTGCCAGACACCTCCTACGAGCAGTACTTC. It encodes CASSLPDTSYEQYF.

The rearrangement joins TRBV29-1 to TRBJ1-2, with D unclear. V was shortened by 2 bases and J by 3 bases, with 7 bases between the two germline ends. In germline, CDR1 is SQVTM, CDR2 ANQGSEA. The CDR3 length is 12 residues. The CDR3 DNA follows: TGCAGCGTTGAACAGGAATACTATGGCTACACCTTC. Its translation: CSVEQEYYGYTF.

CDR3 amino acids: CASSQRRGDNEQFF. CDR3 DNA: TGTGCCAGCAGCCAAAGAAGAGGCGACAATGAGCAGTTCTTC. The rearrangement links TRBV14 to TRBJ2-1; D uncertain. Germline CDR1 reads SGHDN; CDR2 reads FVKESK. V lost 2 bases, J lost 5 bases, and 10 bases lay in between. The CDR3 loop spans 14 amino acids.

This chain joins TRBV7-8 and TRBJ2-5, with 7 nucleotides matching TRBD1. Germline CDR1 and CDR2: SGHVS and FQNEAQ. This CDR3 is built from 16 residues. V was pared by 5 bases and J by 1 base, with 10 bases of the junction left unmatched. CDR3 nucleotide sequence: TGTGCCAGCAGCAGGGGGACAGAACCACCCCAAGAGACCCAGTACTTC. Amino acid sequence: CASSRGTEPPQETQYF. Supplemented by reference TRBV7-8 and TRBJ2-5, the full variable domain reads GAGVSQSPRYKVAKRGQDVALRCDPISGHVSLFWYQQALGQGPEFLTYFQNEAQLDKSGLPSDRFFAERPEGSVSTLKIQRTQQEDSAVYLCASSRGTEPPQETQYFGPGTRLLVL.

The DNA of the CDR3 is TGTGCCAGCAGCCCATCTCAGGGGGCGAGAAACACCATATATTTT. Translation gives CASSPSQGARNTIYF. The chain uses TRBV6-5 and TRBJ1-3, with 8 bases aligning to TRBD1. V lost 6 bases and J lost 5; bases outside the gene matches: 9. Germline CDR1 is MNHEY and CDR2 is SVGAGI. This CDR3 has 15 residues.